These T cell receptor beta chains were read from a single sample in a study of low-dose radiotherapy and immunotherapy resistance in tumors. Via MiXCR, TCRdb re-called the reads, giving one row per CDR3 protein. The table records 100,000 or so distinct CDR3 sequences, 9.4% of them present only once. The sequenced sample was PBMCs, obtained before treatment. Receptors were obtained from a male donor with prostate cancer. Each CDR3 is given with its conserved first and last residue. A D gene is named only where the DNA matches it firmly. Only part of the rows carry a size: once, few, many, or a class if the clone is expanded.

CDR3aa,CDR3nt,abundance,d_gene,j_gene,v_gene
CASSLPWDRLGRDQPQHF,TGTGCCAGCAGTCTCCCTTGGGACAGGCTGGGGCGGGATCAGCCCCAGCATTTT,many,TRBD1,TRBJ1-5,TRBV28
CASRTPSFTDTQYF,TGTGCCAGCAGGACCCCTAGCTTTACAGATACGCAGTATTTT,many,NA,TRBJ2-3,TRBV28
CASTNSATGELFF,TGTGCCAGCACCAATTCAGCGACCGGGGAGCTGTTTTTT,many,NA,TRBJ2-2,TRBV28
CASSYWGQFNYEQYF,TGTGCCAGCAGTTACTGGGGACAGTTCAATTACGAGCAGTACTTC,many,TRBD1,TRBJ2-7,TRBV6-2/TRBV6-3
CASSLVGNGGHGELFF,TGTGCCAGCAGCTTGGTCGGTAATGGGGGCCACGGGGAGCTGTTTTTT,many,NA,TRBJ2-2,TRBV5-4
CSARAGTGWWEASYEQYF,TGCAGTGCTAGGGCCGGGACAGGGTGGTGGGAGGCCTCCTACGAGCAGTACTTC,many,TRBD1,TRBJ2-7,TRBV20-1
CASSDTPTGITEAFF,TGTGCCAGCAGCGATACCCCAACAGGGATCACTGAAGCTTTCTTT,many,NA,TRBJ1-1,TRBV7-6
CASSSSPVAGGPWEQYF,TGTGCCAGCAGTTCATCCCCGGTAGCGGGAGGGCCTTGGGAGCAGTACTTC,many,TRBD2,TRBJ2-7,TRBV28
CASGNTGELFF,TGTGCCAGCGGAAACACCGGGGAGCTGTTTTTT,NA,NA,TRBJ2-2,TRBV12-3/TRBV12-4
CASSFSRENEQFF,TGTGCCAGCAGCTTTTCCCGGGAGAATGAGCAGTTCTTC,many,NA,TRBJ2-1,TRBV7-2
CASSQGVQQYF,TGTGCCAGCAGCCAAGGGGTCCAGCAGTACTTC,many,NA,TRBJ2-7,TRBV4-2
CASSPRQLRAGALNGYTF,TGTGCCAGCAGCCCCCGCCAGCTTCGGGCGGGAGCGCTTAATGGCTACACCTTC,many,NA,TRBJ1-2,TRBV5-4
CASRIIIIGTGVKGTEAFF,TGTGCCAGCAGAATAATAATCATCGGAACCGGGGTAAAGGGCACTGAAGCTTTCTTT,many,NA,TRBJ1-1,TRBV6-2/TRBV6-3
CASHDEGRFNSPLHF,TGTGCCAGCCACGATGAAGGACGCTTCAATTCACCCCTCCACTTT,many,NA,TRBJ1-6,TRBV2
CAARGLVETQYF,TGTGCCGCCCGGGGTTTAGTAGAGACCCAGTACTTC,many,NA,TRBJ2-5,TRBV28
CASSWTANQPQHF,TGTGCCAGCAGTTGGACAGCAAATCAGCCCCAGCATTTT,many,NA,TRBJ1-5,TRBV6-2/TRBV6-3
CASFPTGNAEAFF,TGTGCCAGCTTTCCCACAGGGAATGCTGAAGCTTTCTTT,NA,NA,TRBJ1-1,TRBV18
CASGFGLAVYNEQFF,TGTGCCAGTGGCTTCGGACTAGCGGTTTACAATGAGCAGTTCTTC,many,TRBD2,TRBJ2-1,TRBV7-2
CASSLGTGGDFLANVLTF,TGCGCCAGCAGCTTGGGGACAGGGGGCGACTTCTTGGCCAACGTCCTGACTTTC,few,TRBD1,TRBJ2-6,TRBV5-1
CASSPSDRKNYGYTF,TGTGCCAGCAGTCCCTCGGACAGGAAAAACTATGGCTACACCTTC,many,TRBD1,TRBJ1-2,TRBV28
CASGSPGQGYHGGANVLTF,TGTGCCAGTGGCTCTCCGGGACAGGGATACCATGGTGGGGCCAACGTCCTGACTTTC,many,TRBD1,TRBJ2-6,TRBV19
CASSRPCEQYF,TGTGCCAGCAGTCGCCCTTGCGAGCAGTACTTC,few,NA,TRBJ2-7,TRBV27
CAWKRTGLSSGANVLTF,TGTGCCTGGAAAAGGACAGGTTTGAGCTCTGGGGCCAACGTCCTGACTTTC,many,TRBD1,TRBJ2-6,TRBV30
CASSSGQGANQPQHF,TGTGCCAGCAGCTCCGGACAGGGGGCGAATCAGCCCCAGCATTTT,many,TRBD1,TRBJ1-5,TRBV7-9
CASRGSSRNEQFF,TGTGCCAGCAGGGGTTCTAGCAGGAATGAGCAGTTCTTC,NA,NA,TRBJ2-1,TRBV12-3/TRBV12-4
CSAVLRDPHEQYF,TGCAGTGCAGTATTGCGGGATCCTCACGAGCAGTACTTC,many,NA,TRBJ2-7,TRBV20-1
CASSSDRALYEQYF,TGTGCCAGCAGTTCGGACAGGGCGTTATACGAGCAGTACTTC,few,TRBD1,TRBJ2-7,TRBV27
CASTPRGSGRSYEQYF,TGTGCCAGCACCCCAAGAGGATCCGGGCGGTCCTACGAGCAGTACTTC,many,NA,TRBJ2-7,TRBV28
CASSFIEARGYNEQFF,TGCGCCAGCAGCTTCATCGAGGCCAGGGGCTACAATGAGCAGTTCTTC,many,NA,TRBJ2-1,TRBV5-1
CASSNRQGKNSPLHF,TGTGCCAGCAGTAATCGACAGGGGAAGAATTCACCCCTCCACTTT,many,TRBD1,TRBJ1-6,TRBV6-5
CASRFHNGGGTDTQYF,TGTGCCAGCAGGTTCCACAACGGGGGAGGCACAGATACGCAGTATTTT,many,NA,TRBJ2-3,TRBV2
CASTPGAAPNQPQHF,TGTGCCAGCACCCCCGGGGCAGCTCCCAATCAGCCCCAGCATTTT,many,NA,TRBJ1-5,TRBV28
CASRALWNSPLHF,TGTGCCAGCAGGGCACTCTGGAATTCACCCCTCCACTTT,many,NA,TRBJ1-6,TRBV14
CASSLEGRQETQYF,TGCGCCAGCAGCTTGGAGGGACGGCAAGAGACCCAGTACTTC,many,NA,TRBJ2-5,TRBV5-1
CASISTGGNLYYEQYF,TGTGCCAGCATTTCCACAGGGGGCAATCTATACTACGAGCAGTACTTC,many,TRBD1,TRBJ2-7,TRBV27
CASSTQGGRRYF,TGTGCCAGCAGTACTCAGGGTGGTCGACGGTACTTC,many,NA,TRBJ2-4,TRBV6-2/TRBV6-3
CASREDRGYGNTIYF,TGCGCCAGCAGAGAGGACAGGGGATATGGAAACACCATATATTTT,many,TRBD1,TRBJ1-3,TRBV5-1
CASSQGGGAYGYTF,TGTGCCAGTAGTCAAGGAGGGGGCGCCTATGGCTACACCTTC,many,TRBD1,TRBJ1-2,TRBV19
CASSSRTGTNEKLFF,TGTGCCAGCAGCAGCAGGACAGGGACTAATGAAAAACTGTTTTTT,many,TRBD1,TRBJ1-4,TRBV7-6
CASSEGPYTGELFF,TGTGCCAGCAGTGAAGGGCCTTACACCGGGGAGCTGTTTTTT,many,NA,TRBJ2-2,TRBV2
CASRPPSGRGNEQFF,TGTGCCAGCAGACCGCCCTCAGGGAGAGGCAATGAGCAGTTCTTC,many,NA,TRBJ2-1,TRBV27
CASSLGIDYEQYF,TGTGCCAGCAGTTTGGGGATAGACTACGAGCAGTACTTC,NA,NA,TRBJ2-7,TRBV27
CASSLVSTDTQYF,TGTGCCAGCAGTTTAGTTAGCACAGATACGCAGTATTTT,many,NA,TRBJ2-3,TRBV28
CSARETGRVYEQYF,TGCAGTGCTAGAGAAACAGGGAGAGTCTACGAGCAGTACTTC,many,NA,TRBJ2-7,TRBV20-1
CAISTRQGNQPQHF,TGTGCCATCAGTACGAGACAGGGAAATCAGCCCCAGCATTTT,many,TRBD1,TRBJ1-5,TRBV10-3
CASRNDGAGAYNEQFF,TGTGCCAGCAGAAATGACGGGGCCGGCGCCTACAATGAGCAGTTCTTC,many,NA,TRBJ2-1,TRBV27
CASSSRTLTHPNRGRADTQYF,TGTGCCAGCAGTTCTCGTACCCTAACTCACCCAAACAGGGGGCGCGCAGATACGCAGTATTTT,many,TRBD1,TRBJ2-3,TRBV28
CASRPPQGDYGYTF,TGTGCCAGCAGACCGCCGCAGGGGGACTATGGCTACACCTTC,many,TRBD1,TRBJ1-2,TRBV7-2
CASSLGGGGNTEAFF,TGTGCCAGCAGTTTAGGAGGGGGGGGAAACACTGAAGCTTTCTTT,many,NA,TRBJ1-1,TRBV28
CASSLGTFGGYTF,TGTGCCAGCAGCCTTGGGACCTTTGGAGGCTACACCTTC,many,NA,TRBJ1-2,TRBV3-1
CSAENYGYTF,TGCAGTGCTGAAAACTATGGCTACACCTTC,many,NA,TRBJ1-2,TRBV20-1
CSVLPGQGAKDTQYF,TGCAGTGTTTTACCGGGACAGGGGGCTAAAGATACGCAGTATTTT,NA,TRBD1,TRBJ2-3,TRBV20-1
CASSESGTGYSPLHF,TGCGCCAGCAGTGAGTCGGGGACGGGTTATTCACCCCTCCACTTT,many,NA,TRBJ1-6,TRBV10-2
CSARDFGGWETQYF,TGCAGTGCTAGAGATTTTGGGGGTTGGGAGACCCAGTACTTC,many,NA,TRBJ2-5,TRBV20-1